The rows below give T cell receptor beta chains drawn from one sample of a study of shared clonotypes between healthy human individuals. TCRdb's copy holds only in-frame clones and misses some; the assay was immunoSEQ multiplex PCR. The table lists around 550,000 clones, 85% to 95% of them singletons. Sample: naive CD8+ T cells sorted from blood. The receptors shown here come from a woman aged 30 to 39 in good health. Each CDR3 is given with its conserved first and last residue. A D gene is named only where the DNA matches it firmly. Rows may omit the clone size; those that give it use once, few, many or a size class.

v_gene: TRBV11-2
abundance: .
d_gene: .
j_gene: TRBJ2-7
CDR3nt: TGTGCCAGCAGCTTCAGGGTACTCGAGCAGTACTTC
CDR3aa: CASSFRVLEQYF

v_gene: TRBV30
abundance: .
d_gene: .
j_gene: TRBJ1-3
CDR3nt: TGTGCCTGGAGTGTACCCCCTGGAAACACCATATATTTT
CDR3aa: CAWSVPPGNTIYF

v_gene: TRBV27
abundance: once
d_gene: TRBD1
j_gene: TRBJ2-7
CDR3nt: TGTGCCAGCAGTTTGCTGACAGGGGTCCTTCCCTACGAGCAGTACTTC
CDR3aa: CASSLLTGVLPYEQYF

v_gene: TRBV27
abundance: .
d_gene: .
j_gene: TRBJ1-5
CDR3nt: TGTGCCAGCAGTTTTATCGGGCCCCATGGCAATCAGCCCCAGCATTTT
CDR3aa: CASSFIGPHGNQPQHF

v_gene: TRBV27
abundance: once
d_gene: TRBD2
j_gene: TRBJ2-3
CDR3nt: TGTGCCAGCAGTTTACTAGCGGGAGTTCGCACAGATACGCAGTATTTT
CDR3aa: CASSLLAGVRTDTQYF

v_gene: TRBV28
abundance: .
d_gene: TRBD1
j_gene: TRBJ2-7
CDR3nt: TGTGCCAGCAGTTTTCGGGACAGGGACTACGAGCAGTACTTC
CDR3aa: CASSFRDRDYEQYF

v_gene: TRBV7-6
abundance: .
d_gene: .
j_gene: TRBJ1-3
CDR3nt: TGTGCCAGCAGCCCTGGTGGGGAGCCCGGAAACACCATATATTTT
CDR3aa: CASSPGGEPGNTIYF

v_gene: TRBV9
abundance: .
d_gene: .
j_gene: TRBJ2-1
CDR3nt: TGTGCCAGCGGAGAATCTACGAGCTCCTACAATGAGCAGTTCTTC
CDR3aa: CASGESTSSYNEQFF

v_gene: TRBV11-2
abundance: once
d_gene: .
j_gene: TRBJ1-2
CDR3nt: TGTGCCAGCAGCCCCCAGGGGTTTGGATCTGGCTACACCTTC
CDR3aa: CASSPQGFGSGYTF

v_gene: TRBV29-1
abundance: .
d_gene: .
j_gene: TRBJ2-7
CDR3nt: TGCAGCGTTGGTCCCGAGGCTGGCTTATACGAGCAGTACTTC
CDR3aa: CSVGPEAGLYEQYF

v_gene: TRBV2
abundance: .
d_gene: .
j_gene: TRBJ2-7
CDR3nt: TGTGCCAGCAGGGAGGGAGCGAGTCCCAACGAGCAGTACTTC
CDR3aa: CASREGASPNEQYF

v_gene: TRBV14
abundance: .
d_gene: .
j_gene: TRBJ2-3
CDR3nt: TGTGCCAGCAGACCCGACGGTAGCATTGATACGCAGTATTTT
CDR3aa: CASRPDGSIDTQYF

v_gene: TRBV10-3
abundance: .
d_gene: .
j_gene: TRBJ2-3
CDR3nt: TGTGCCATCAGTTTAGGGGACACAGATACGCAGTATTTT
CDR3aa: CAISLGDTDTQYF

v_gene: TRBV27
abundance: .
d_gene: TRBD2
j_gene: TRBJ2-4
CDR3nt: TGTGCCAGCAAAGGGGACTACAAAAACATTCAGTACTTC
CDR3aa: CASKGDYKNIQYF

v_gene: TRBV19
abundance: .
d_gene: .
j_gene: TRBJ1-1
CDR3nt: TGTGCCAGTAGTATAGCGGGAGGTTACATGAACACTGAAGCTTTCTTT
CDR3aa: CASSIAGGYMNTEAFF

v_gene: TRBV7-9
abundance: once
d_gene: .
j_gene: TRBJ2-7
CDR3nt: TGTGCCAGCAGCTTCCCCGTGGTAGCGGATATCTACGAGCAGTACTTC
CDR3aa: CASSFPVVADIYEQYF

v_gene: TRBV7-2
abundance: .
d_gene: TRBD2
j_gene: TRBJ2-7
CDR3nt: TGTGCCAGCAGCCAGGGACTAGCCCCCTACGAGCAGTACTTC
CDR3aa: CASSQGLAPYEQYF

v_gene: TRBV28
abundance: .
d_gene: TRBD1
j_gene: TRBJ1-4
CDR3nt: TGTGCCAGCAGTACTTGGGACAGGGTTGCGACTAATGAAAAACTGTTTTTT
CDR3aa: CASSTWDRVATNEKLFF

v_gene: TRBV12-5
abundance: .
d_gene: .
j_gene: TRBJ1-1
CDR3nt: TGTGCTAGTGGTTTCGACGCGCTTCTGAACACTGAAGCTTTCTTT
CDR3aa: CASGFDALLNTEAFF

v_gene: TRBV5-1
abundance: .
d_gene: .
j_gene: TRBJ2-7
CDR3nt: TGCGCCAGCAGCTTGGCTTCCCTTTCCACCGGGACAAGCTACGAGCAGTACTTC
CDR3aa: CASSLASLSTGTSYEQYF

v_gene: TRBV10-2
abundance: .
d_gene: .
j_gene: TRBJ2-4
CDR3nt: TGCGCCAGCAGTGAAACAGGGAATCAGTACTTC
CDR3aa: CASSETGNQYF

v_gene: TRBV27
abundance: .
d_gene: .
j_gene: TRBJ2-4
CDR3nt: TGTGCCAGCAGTTTACTACAGGAATCTAACATTCAGTACTTC
CDR3aa: CASSLLQESNIQYF

v_gene: TRBV27
abundance: .
d_gene: TRBD2
j_gene: TRBJ2-1
CDR3nt: TGTGCCAGCAGTTTAAGCGGGAGGATCTACAATGAGCAGTTCTTC
CDR3aa: CASSLSGRIYNEQFF

v_gene: TRBV9
abundance: .
d_gene: .
j_gene: TRBJ2-7
CDR3nt: TGTGCCAGCAGCCCCACCTCTCCCTACGAGCAGTACTTC
CDR3aa: CASSPTSPYEQYF

v_gene: TRBV28
abundance: .
d_gene: TRBD1
j_gene: TRBJ1-2
CDR3nt: TGTGCCAGCACAGCGACAGGGGATTATGGCTACACCTTC
CDR3aa: CASTATGDYGYTF

v_gene: TRBV7-8
abundance: .
d_gene: TRBD1
j_gene: TRBJ1-3
CDR3nt: TGTGCCAGCAGCTCCCTGGGACAGGGAGGAAACACCATATATTTT
CDR3aa: CASSSLGQGGNTIYF

v_gene: TRBV11-1
abundance: .
d_gene: TRBD2
j_gene: TRBJ2-3
CDR3nt: TGTGCCAGCAGCTTAGCCGTAGCGGGAGTGGGAGATACGCAGTATTTT
CDR3aa: CASSLAVAGVGDTQYF

v_gene: TRBV7-2
abundance: .
d_gene: .
j_gene: TRBJ2-7
CDR3nt: TGTGCCAGCAGCCCCGGTTCATCCTCCTCCTACGAGCAGTACTTC
CDR3aa: CASSPGSSSSYEQYF

v_gene: TRBV2
abundance: once
d_gene: TRBD1
j_gene: TRBJ1-1
CDR3nt: TGTGCCAGCATGCAGGGGGAGGGTGAAGCTTTCTTT
CDR3aa: CASMQGEGEAFF

v_gene: TRBV9
abundance: .
d_gene: .
j_gene: TRBJ1-4
CDR3nt: TGTGCCAGCAGCGTCGGCGCGGACCGTGAAAAACTGTTTTTT
CDR3aa: CASSVGADREKLFF

v_gene: TRBV19
abundance: .
d_gene: TRBD1
j_gene: TRBJ2-7
CDR3nt: TGTGCCAGTAGTGCGGACAGGGGGCCCGCACTCTCCTACGAGCAGTACTTC
CDR3aa: CASSADRGPALSYEQYF

v_gene: TRBV27
abundance: .
d_gene: .
j_gene: TRBJ2-7
CDR3nt: TGTGCCAGCAGTTTATCCCCTAACTACGAGCAGTACTTC
CDR3aa: CASSLSPNYEQYF

v_gene: TRBV11-2
abundance: .
d_gene: .
j_gene: TRBJ1-3
CDR3nt: TGTGCCAGCAGCTTATATGACGGGATACCTCCAATCGGAGAAAACACCATATATTTT
CDR3aa: CASSLYDGIPPIGENTIYF

v_gene: TRBV4-1
abundance: .
d_gene: .
j_gene: TRBJ2-7
CDR3nt: TGCGCCAGCAGCCTCTGGGGGGGACAGGCCCCCTACGAGCAGTACTTC
CDR3aa: CASSLWGGQAPYEQYF

v_gene: TRBV27
abundance: .
d_gene: .
j_gene: TRBJ2-3
CDR3nt: TGTGCCAGCAGTCTAGTCGGTAGGGGAGCCCCCCCAGATACGCAGTATTTT
CDR3aa: CASSLVGRGAPPDTQYF

v_gene: TRBV7-8
abundance: few
d_gene: .
j_gene: TRBJ2-7
CDR3nt: TGTGCCAGCAGCCGAGGGACTGGGGAGCAGTACTTC
CDR3aa: CASSRGTGEQYF

v_gene: TRBV7-9
abundance: .
d_gene: .
j_gene: TRBJ2-2
CDR3nt: TGTGCCAGCAGCTTAGCCCCGGGAATGACCGGGGAGCTGTTTTTT
CDR3aa: CASSLAPGMTGELFF

v_gene: TRBV27
abundance: .
d_gene: .
j_gene: TRBJ1-1
CDR3nt: TGTGCCAGCAGTTTAGGGACTGAAGCTTTCTTT
CDR3aa: CASSLGTEAFF

v_gene: TRBV9
abundance: .
d_gene: .
j_gene: TRBJ1-5
CDR3nt: TGTGCCAGCAGCGGGGAGGGTGGCAACCAGCCCCAGCATTTT
CDR3aa: CASSGEGGNQPQHF

v_gene: TRBV27
abundance: .
d_gene: .
j_gene: TRBJ2-4
CDR3nt: TGTGCCAGCAGTTTAGGGGGAGTAAGCAAAAACATTCAGTACTTC
CDR3aa: CASSLGGVSKNIQYF

v_gene: TRBV7-9
abundance: .
d_gene: .
j_gene: TRBJ2-7
CDR3nt: TGTGCCAGCAGCTATTCCCCGGAGGTCCACGAGCAGTACTTC
CDR3aa: CASSYSPEVHEQYF

v_gene: TRBV27
abundance: .
d_gene: .
j_gene: TRBJ2-7
CDR3nt: TGTGCCAGCAGTTTCAGCCCCGACGGCTCCTACGAGCAGTACTTC
CDR3aa: CASSFSPDGSYEQYF

v_gene: TRBV18
abundance: .
d_gene: TRBD2
j_gene: TRBJ2-7
CDR3nt: TGTGCCAGCTCACTCACTAGCGGGAAGGGGCTTGTCGAGCAGTACTTC
CDR3aa: CASSLTSGKGLVEQYF

v_gene: TRBV4-1
abundance: .
d_gene: TRBD1
j_gene: TRBJ2-7
CDR3nt: TGCGCCAGCAGCCAGACGCCGGGACAGGGGTGGAACGAGCAGTACTTC
CDR3aa: CASSQTPGQGWNEQYF

v_gene: TRBV10-3
abundance: .
d_gene: .
j_gene: TRBJ1-1
CDR3nt: TGTGCCATCAGGGGGGGGGACACGGACACTGAAGCTTTCTTT
CDR3aa: CAIRGGDTDTEAFF

v_gene: TRBV7-8
abundance: once
d_gene: .
j_gene: TRBJ2-7
CDR3nt: TGTGCCAGCAGCCCAGGAGGCGAGCAGTACTTC
CDR3aa: CASSPGGEQYF

v_gene: TRBV28
abundance: .
d_gene: TRBD1
j_gene: TRBJ1-1
CDR3nt: TGTGCCAGCAGTTCCCCGACAGGGTGGACTGAAGCTTTCTTT
CDR3aa: CASSSPTGWTEAFF

v_gene: TRBV10-3
abundance: .
d_gene: TRBD1
j_gene: TRBJ2-7
CDR3nt: TGTGCCATCAGTGAGTGGGACAGGGATCACGAGCAGTACTTC
CDR3aa: CAISEWDRDHEQYF

v_gene: TRBV29-1
abundance: .
d_gene: .
j_gene: TRBJ2-7
CDR3nt: TGCAGCGTTGGTGGGGGCTCGACCTACGAGCAGTACTTC
CDR3aa: CSVGGGSTYEQYF

v_gene: TRBV28
abundance: .
d_gene: TRBD1
j_gene: TRBJ2-7
CDR3nt: TGTGCCAGTAAGGGGGCAGGGTACTACGAGCAGTACTTC
CDR3aa: CASKGAGYYEQYF

v_gene: TRBV5-4
abundance: .
d_gene: TRBD2
j_gene: TRBJ2-3
CDR3nt: TGTGCCAGCAGCTTGGGGCTAGCGGGAGGGAGGAGGACAGATACGCAGTATTTT
CDR3aa: CASSLGLAGGRRTDTQYF

v_gene: TRBV28
abundance: once
d_gene: TRBD2
j_gene: TRBJ2-2
CDR3nt: TGTGCCAGCAGTTTAGTGTCACTAGCGGGAGGGCCTGGGGAGCTGTTTTTT
CDR3aa: CASSLVSLAGGPGELFF

v_gene: TRBV19
abundance: once
d_gene: TRBD2
j_gene: TRBJ2-7
CDR3nt: TGTGCCAGTAGTGAGACTAGCGGGAGGTACGAGCAGTACTTC
CDR3aa: CASSETSGRYEQYF